The 6 T cell receptor beta chains below come from one sample, sequenced in a study of T-cell memory formation after mild COVID-19. TCRdb itself ran the 5' RACE reads through MiXCR, one entry per CDR3 protein. The sample has 400,000 to 450,000 distinct CDR3 sequences, roughly 18% seen once; the top ten hold around a fifth. Sequencing was performed on PBMCs or a T cell subset sorted from them (not recorded which). The receptors come from a man between 18 and 35 years old who had mild COVID-19 (a few samples of this study predate the infection). Cell type and time point are not known.

The chain uses TRBV29-1 and TRBJ1-1; possible D gene TRBD1, 5 bases. V shed 6 bases and J shed 11 bases, with 19 bases lying between them. Germline V CDR1 and CDR2: SQVTM, ANQGSEA. CDR3 length equals 12 residues. This CDR3 reads CSVADTSDWAFF. The CDR3 DNA reads as TGCAGCGTCGCGGACACCTCTGATTGGGCTTTCTTT.

The chain recombines TRBV7-2 with TRBJ2-7; 7 bases are shared with TRBD1. Germline trimming cut 5 bases from V and 7 bases from J; bases unmatched to any gene: 8. The CDR3 sequence is 13 residues long. Per the germline V gene, CDR1 is SGHTA and CDR2 is FQGNSA. CDR3 bases: TGTGCCAGCAGCCTTAGGGGGCCCAAGGAGCAGTACTTC. This codes for CASSLRGPKEQYF.

The V gene is TRBV7-6, the J gene TRBJ2-3; D call uncertain. V lost 7 bases, J lost 4 bases, and 15 bases lay in between. The CDR3 covers 14 residues. The V gene's germline CDR1 is SGHVS and CDR2 FNYEAQ. The chain's CDR3 is CASTPGPGADTQYF. The CDR3 bases are TGTGCCAGCACCCCAGGCCCTGGGGCAGATACGCAGTATTTT.

V gene TRBV6-1 combines with J gene TRBJ1-5; D is possibly TRBD1 (6 bases). Per germline, CDR1 MNHNS and CDR2 SASEGT. The CDR3 has 15 amino acids. V lost 3 bases and J lost 9, with 18 bases in between. For the CDR3, the DNA is TGTGCCAGCAGTGATTATGGACAGAGTGTCTGGCCCCAGCATTTT. Translation: CASSDYGQSVWPQHF.

J is TRBJ2-5 and V is TRBV7-3; D may be TRBD1 (5 bases). Between the trimmed V and J ends, which lost 5 bases and 3 bases, there was a span of 10 bases. CDR1 is SGHTA, CDR2 FQGTGA, per germline. CDR3 length: 13 amino acids. CDR3 loop: CASSPTREETQYF. The DNA for the CDR3 is TGTGCCAGCAGCCCCACCAGGGAAGAGACCCAGTACTTC.

This clonotype was seen a few times. The DNA of the CDR3 is TGTGCCAGCAGTTCGCCGGGACACCCAGGGGCGCAGTACTTC. Translation gives CASSSPGHPGAQYF. V and J are TRBV6-6 and TRBJ2-7; TRBD1 might be the D (6 bases). The CDR3 is made up of 14 amino acids. The germline gives CDR1 MNHNY, CDR2 SVGAGI (reference sequence). Trimming took 4 bases from V and 9 from J, leaving 19 bases between them.